The present entry profiles one T cell receptor beta chain with its context. Its target is unknown. These data belong to a study of T cell repertoires in cytomegalovirus infection. Study-level information: From public TCR beta signatures came an indication of both CMV infection and matching HLA type. Study outcomes and limitations: Carriers of CMV plus the relevant HLA were identified by cumulative public TCR beta family frequency. Dominating the ex vivo response were TCR beta clonotypes that were CMV-specific and HLA-C-restricted.

This CDR3 comprises 15 residues. Germline V gene data show CDR1 as SGHRS and CDR2 as YFSETQ. Deletions cut 0 bases from V and 5 bases from J, with 11 bases between. TCRdb passed the reads through MiXCR, listing each CDR3 protein once. Of 150,000 to 200,000 distinct CDR3 sequences listed, about 28% are singletons. Sequences were obtained from PBMCs. V is TRBV5-1 and J is TRBJ1-4; D gene uncertain. The receptor was derived from a human donor in good health (CMV status not recorded). Some clones in this sample may be carry-over from other donors' samples. CDR3 sequence (DNA): TGCGCCAGCAGCTTGGGTGGCAGCCGGAATGAAAAACTGTTTTTT. It is translated as CASSLGGSRNEKLFF.